The text below deals with one T cell receptor (beta chain). It lacks a known antigen. A junction boundary mismatches the germline segment, possibly from a read error. The data were obtained in a study of tumor-infiltrating lymphocytes in primary liver carcinoma (dated by TCRdb to about 2017). Background for the entire study: Between late 2015 and March 2016, a few patients in China with histopathologically diagnosed primary liver carcinoma had surgical resection. Each sample produced about 3.5 to 7.5 million productive TCRbeta reads, and read depth showed no significant difference between tissue types. The five patients had tumors of stage T1-T3 N0M0, with maximum diameters ranging from 4.2 to 10 cm. A total of some 35 specimens from 5 patients underwent TCRbeta repertoire sequencing, comprising roughly 25 tumor regions, 5 adjacent noncancerous liver tissues and 5 peripheral blood samples. Technical replicate repertoires showed high reproducibility, with mean shared-clone rates around 0.91 and correlation coefficients above 0.95. Of the five patients (three men and two women, aged 30 to 69 years), four had hepatocellular carcinoma and one had combined HCC and intrahepatic cholangiocarcinoma. The study combined TCRbeta repertoire sequencing, expression microarrays and whole-exome sequencing across five regions of each liver tumor, with adjacent normal tissue and blood.

Starting from roughly 540 ng total RNA, TCRbeta-specific cDNA was produced by reverse transcription with a constant-region primer and ProtoScript II reverse transcriptase. Construction of the TCRbeta libraries relied on three nested rounds of multiplex PCR, following a slightly modified ARM-PCR procedure. Sample barcodes and Illumina adapters were added in a final 25-cycle PCR with Deep VentR polymerase. Before sequencing, amplicons of 200-500 bp were gel-purified using a QIAquick gel extraction kit. An Illumina HiSeq 2500 was used to sequence the TCRbeta amplicons with 250-bp paired-end reads. As for the original processing: Trimmomatic v0.33 was used to quality-trim the reads, and FLASH v1.2.11 was used to merge paired reads so that full CDR3 sequences could be recovered. MiGEC v1.2.1b assigned V, D and J germline segments to the rearranged TCRbeta sequences. Clonotype statistics and Shannon-Wiener diversity indices were calculated with VDJtools v1.0.0. To reduce sampling bias, subsequent analyses other than the diversity analysis used only the 250 most abundant clonotypes in each sample. The public reads were reprocessed in TCRdb via fastp at Q25 and MiXCR, keeping in-frame beta chains. Entries are consolidated by CDR3 protein sequence, retaining the most common genes and DNA. TCRdb's processing, not the authors', yielded these V and J calls. The sample records 250,000 to 350,000 distinct CDR3 sequences, approximately 58% of which are singletons. Clones ranked in the top ten supply over 15% of the sample.

Blood RNA was extracted from unsorted whole blood using TRIzol reagent, and germline DNA was obtained with the DNeasy Blood & Tissue kit. Patients had chronic HBV infection and were treatment-naive at sampling. Before surgery, approximately 4.3 milliliters of peripheral blood were drawn into K2EDTA tubes. Results and caveats for the whole study, not just this receptor: Because the samples were bulk and unsorted, CD4+ and CD8+ T cell repertoires could not be compared. A significantly larger repertoire fraction was made up by the top 250 clones in tumors than in blood (p = 0.039). Only the TCR beta chain was sequenced, so true repertoire diversity is likely underestimated because unpaired alpha chains were not captured. With just a handful of patients in the study, the authors point out that the findings should be validated in a larger study. Consistent with antigen-driven expansion, pairs of tumor regions showed higher repertoire overlap (mean around 35%) than either tumor-adjacent pairs (about 17%) or tumor-blood pairs (approximately 14%).

The source material was peripheral blood. This sequence was found in a woman in her twenties or thirties with primary liver carcinoma and hepatitis B virus infection.

The DNA is TGTGCCAGCTCTACGGGGGGCCCTTATAGCAATCAGCACCAGCATTTT. Its translation reads: CASSTGGPYSNQHQHF. The V gene is TRBV12-3 or TRBV12-4 and the J gene is TRBJ1-5; perhaps TRBD1 is the D gene, with 6 bases matching. Spanning cysteine to phenylalanine, the CDR3 consists of 16 amino acids. Only the CDR3 DNA is retained, 48 bases long and in frame from the first base.